These 19 T cell receptor beta chains came from one sample sequenced in a study of regulatory T cells in long-lasting Graves disease (dated by TCRdb to the early 2020s). The meaning of the sample's time point label: newly diagnosed GD, antithyroid drugs for less than 3 months. For both TCR sequencing and RNA sequencing, RNA was extracted from PBMCs using TRIzol. To prepare the library, multiplex PCR was applied. These reads were obtained on an Illumina HiSeq 4000. TCR beta libraries were built with iRepertoire HTBI primers and Arm-PCR amplification of CDR3 regions. The public reads were reanalyzed by TCRdb: fastp trimming at Q25, MiXCR alignment, in-frame beta chains only. Every entry covers one CDR3 protein and lists the most common genes and DNA from its rows. This sample is represented by 550,000 or so distinct CDR3 sequences; more than 10% of them were singletons. Jointly, the top ten make up 8% to 10% of the sample.

The same data also contributed to another study, on T cells in Graves' hyperthyroidism and ophthalmopathy.

This sample comprised peripheral blood mononuclear cells (PBMCs), obtained at new diagnosis, from a patient treated with antithyroid drugs. The origin of the receptors is a woman aged 25-40 years with Graves disease. Donor details come from another sample of the same person, matched by shared clones.

This clonotype was counted between two and nine times. The chain links TRBV27 to TRBJ2-7; D is unclear. CDR1 is MNHEY, CDR2 SMNVEV, per germline (reference sequence). Trimming stripped 6 bases from V and 6 bases from J, with 21 bases between. The CDR3 spans 15 residues. The CDR3 region is CASSLGDPSSGEQYF. CDR3 coding DNA: TGTGCCAGCAGCCTCGGAGACCCCAGCTCTGGCGAGCAGTACTTC.

This clonotype came up many times. The chain recombines TRBV2 with TRBJ1-3; no reliable D call. The V end lost 6 bases, the J end lost 2 bases, and 14 bases lay between the germline ends. Germline CDR1 reads SNHLY; CDR2 reads FYNNEI. The CDR3 is 15 residues long. The CDR3 here is CASRRGDAAGNTIYF. The DNA for the CDR3 is TGTGCCAGCAGGCGCGGAGATGCGGCTGGAAACACCATATATTTT.

This clonotype was counted many times. The chain combines TRBV2 with TRBJ1-1; D is unclear. Between the trimmed V and J ends, which lost 3 bases and 5 bases, there was a span of 10 bases. The CDR3 is made up of 13 amino acids. Per germline, CDR1 SNHLY and CDR2 FYNNEI. DNA of the CDR3: TGTGCCAGCAGTGATGAAAGTGGGACTGAAGCTTTCTTT. This codes for CASSDESGTEAFF.

This chain uses TRBV4-1 with TRBJ1-2; D call uncertain. Germline V gene lookup returns CDR1 MGHRA and CDR2 YSYEKL. With 0 bases removed from V and 4 bases from J, the gap between germline ends came to 9 bases. This CDR3 is 14 amino acids long. CDR3 DNA sequence: TGCGCCAGCAGCCAAGATCCCAGAGCCTATGGCTACACCTTC. Its translation is CASSQDPRAYGYTF.

V usage is TRBV27 and J usage is TRBJ2-7, with 8 positions matching TRBD1. This CDR3 contains 14 residues. Trimming removed 3 bases from V and 6 bases from J; junction bases left unmatched: 7. Germline CDR1 and CDR2: MNHEY and SMNVEV (reference sequence). CDR3: CASSFGTGLSEQYF. CDR3 in DNA: TGTGCCAGCAGTTTCGGGACAGGTTTATCCGAGCAGTACTTC.

A single count supports this clonotype. A much larger clone lies one base from this, so it may be a read error. The chain has TRBV5-6 and TRBJ2-5; 11 positions match TRBD2. Germline CDR1 SGHDT, CDR2 YYEEEE. This CDR3 contains 16 residues. The CDR3 reads CASSNELAGDRNEQLF. In DNA, the CDR3 is TGTGCCAGCAGCAATGAACTAGCGGGAGACAGGAATGAGCAGCTCTTC.

This clonotype was found many times. The rearrangement joins TRBV28 to TRBJ2-6; unclear D gene. V was pared by 6 bases and J by 0 bases, with 15 bases between. Germline V gene data show CDR1 as MDHEN and CDR2 as SYDVKM. The CDR3 is 17 residues long. The DNA of the CDR3 is TGTGCCAGCAGCCTAAGGATCGTCCGCTCTGGGGCCAACGTCCTGACTTTC. Translated: CASSLRIVRSGANVLTF.

This clonotype came up many times. The V call is TRBV30, the J call TRBJ1-2, with D uncertain. The CDR3 totals 14 residues. Per germline, CDR1 GTSNPN and CDR2 SVGIG (reference sequence). V was shortened by 2 bases and J by 3 bases, with 13 bases between the two germline ends. CDR3 sequence: CAWSRAGRYYGYTF. CDR3 coding DNA: TGTGCCTGGAGTAGGGCTGGACGGTACTATGGCTACACCTTC.

The table lists this clonotype with a few counts. The chain has TRBV30 and TRBJ2-1; D unclear. This CDR3 is built from 12 residues. The V end lost 2 bases, the J end lost 4 bases, and 6 bases lay between the germline ends. Germline-derived CDR1 and CDR2 are GTSNPN and SVGIG (reference sequence). CDR3 sequence (DNA): TGTGCCTGGAGTCCCGTATACAATGAGCAGTTCTTC. This translates into CAWSPVYNEQFF.

This clonotype came up many times. J is TRBJ1-6 and V is TRBV3-1; TRBD1 agrees at 7 bases. In germline, CDR1 is LGHDT, CDR2 YNNKEL (reference sequence). Unmatched junction bases numbered 9, after V lost 4 bases and J lost 6 bases. CDR3 length equals 16 residues. The chain's CDR3 is CASSLLPGQRNSPLHF. The CDR3 bases are TGTGCCAGCAGCCTCCTGCCGGGACAGCGTAATTCACCCCTCCACTTT.

This chain joins TRBV6-2 or TRBV6-3 and TRBJ2-3; D is uncertain. Germline V gives CDR1 MNHEY, CDR2 SVGEGT. The CDR3 extends over 17 amino acids. Trimming took 6 bases from V and 0 from J, leaving 19 bases between them. CDR3 nucleotide sequence: TGTGCCAGCAGGCCAATTGGTGGGTCAACCAGCACAGATACGCAGTATTTT. Translation gives CASRPIGGSTSTDTQYF.

The table lists this clonotype with many counts. The CDR3 protein is CASRSGGSSYEQYF. CDR3 nucleotide sequence: TGTGCCAGCAGGTCCGGGGGGAGCTCCTACGAGCAGTACTTC. This chain joins TRBV28 and TRBJ2-7, with 7 bases matching TRBD2. V was pared by 6 bases and J by 0 bases, with 5 bases of the junction left unmatched. The germline V gene has CDR1 MDHEN and CDR2 SYDVKM. The CDR3 has 14 amino acids.

This clonotype turned up a few times. This chain joins TRBV20-1 and TRBJ1-4, with no clear D. The CDR3 spans 15 residues. The germline V gene encodes CDR1 DFQATT and CDR2 SNEGSKA (reference sequence). The V and J ends lost 0 bases and 2 bases respectively, with 10 bases between them. CDR3 residues: CSARDWRATNEKLFF. The DNA of the CDR3 is TGCAGTGCTAGAGATTGGAGGGCCACTAATGAAAAACTGTTTTTT.

This clonotype appeared many times. The chain recombines TRBV28 with TRBJ2-3, with TRBD2 matching over 11 bases. The V gene's germline CDR1 is MDHEN and CDR2 SYDVKM. J lost 1 base, V lost 3 bases, and 9 bases had no gene match. The CDR3 length is 18 residues. The CDR3 spells CASSFLTSGRSGTDTQYF. The CDR3 DNA is TGTGCCAGCAGTTTCCTCACTAGCGGGAGAAGTGGCACAGATACGCAGTATTTT.

This clonotype was recorded many times. The genes are TRBV9 and TRBJ2-1; 9 bases fit TRBD2. The CDR3 spans 16 residues. V was pared by 0 bases and J by 8 bases, with 9 bases of the junction left unmatched. Germline V gene lookup returns CDR1 SGDLS and CDR2 YYNGEE. The CDR3 DNA reads TGTGCCAGCAGCGTAGCTGGTGGCGGGAGGGCCTATGAGCAGTTCTTC. As protein: CASSVAGGGRAYEQFF.

This clonotype was picked up many times. The chain employs TRBV5-5 and TRBJ2-1; a possible D gene is TRBD1 (6 bases). Germline V gene data show CDR1 as SGHKS and CDR2 as YYEKEE (reference sequence). There are 17 residues in the CDR3. V dropped 0 bases and J dropped 0 bases, with 13 bases sitting between them. CDR3 region: CASSLGSDSRSYNEQFF. The CDR3 nucleotides are TGTGCCAGCAGCTTGGGATCGGACAGCCGCTCCTACAATGAGCAGTTCTTC.

The chain links TRBV20-1 to TRBJ2-7; a possible D gene is TRBD2 (5 bases). CDR3 length: 13 amino acids. The V gene lost 3 bases and the J gene lost 3 bases, with 12 bases spanning the gap. Germline CDR1 DFQATT, CDR2 SNEGSKA (reference sequence). CDR3 sequence reads: CSASSPTNYEQYV. CDR3 nucleotides: TGCAGTGCTAGCTCCCCGACTAACTACGAGCAGTACGTC.

The chain carries TRBV7-9 and TRBJ2-5, with 10 bases aligning to TRBD1. V was pared by 5 bases and J by 5 bases, with 8 bases of the junction left unmatched. Germline values: CDR1 SEHNR, CDR2 FQNEAQ (reference sequence). The CDR3 consists of 15 residues. CDR3 sequence: CASSKDRGRGETQYF. In DNA form, the CDR3 reads TGTGCCAGCAGCAAAGACAGGGGGCGCGGGGAGACCCAGTACTTC.

This clonotype was seen repeatedly, ten times or more. The rearrangement uses TRBV12-3 or TRBV12-4 and TRBJ1-4; TRBD1 matches at 11 bases. The junction had 3 bases not matched to a gene; V was cut back by 3 bases and J by 6 bases. The CDR3 covers 15 residues. The DNA of the CDR3 is TGTGCCAGCAGTTTCGGGACAGGGGGTTATGAAAAACTGTTTTTT. It is translated as CASSFGTGGYEKLFF.